This TCR beta chain was sequenced in a study of shared clonotypes between healthy human individuals. Overall study: In total, the donors were two women and a few men aged 18 to 49. Regarding the study as a whole: Even with large depth, rarefaction showed that sorted-subset sequencing was incomplete. Non-shared clonotypes showed lower generation probabilities than clonotypes common to all four donors.

This clone was detected only once. Its antigen is undetermined. Within the sample, other DNA sequences also encode this same CDR3. This was a deep-level run. The method was immunoSEQ multiplex PCR; TCRdb's version includes in-frame clones alone and lacks a portion of them. The data contain roughly 1,500,000 clones, roughly 98.5% of them singletons. CDR1 MNHEY and CDR2 SVGAGI come from the germline V gene. Trimming pared 3 bases from V and 4 bases from J, leaving 6 bases between. This CDR3 is 13 amino acids long. The sequence came from a man aged 25 to 40 in good health. V and J are TRBV6-5 and TRBJ2-2; D not resolved. Sequenced sample: naive CD4+ T cells sorted from blood. Subset reported: CD45RA+ positively selected. The CDR3 region is CASSYGGTGELFF. In DNA form, the CDR3 reads TGTGCCAGCAGTTATGGCGGCACCGGGGAGCTGTTTTTT.